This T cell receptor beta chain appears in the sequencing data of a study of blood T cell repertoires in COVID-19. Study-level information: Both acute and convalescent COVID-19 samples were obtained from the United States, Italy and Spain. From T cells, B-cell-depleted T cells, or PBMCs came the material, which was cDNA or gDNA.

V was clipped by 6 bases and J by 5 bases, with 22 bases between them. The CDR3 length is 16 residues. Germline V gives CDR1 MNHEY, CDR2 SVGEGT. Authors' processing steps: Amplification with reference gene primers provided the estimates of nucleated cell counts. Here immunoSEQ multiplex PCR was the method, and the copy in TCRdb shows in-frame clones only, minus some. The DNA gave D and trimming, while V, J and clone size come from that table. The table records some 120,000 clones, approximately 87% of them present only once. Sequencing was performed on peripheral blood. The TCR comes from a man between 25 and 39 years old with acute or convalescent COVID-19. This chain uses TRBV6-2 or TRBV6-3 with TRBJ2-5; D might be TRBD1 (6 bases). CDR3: CASSPHGQPEGETQYF. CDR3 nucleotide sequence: TGTGCCAGCAGCCCACACGGACAGCCCGAGGGGGAGACCCAGTACTTC.